This T cell receptor beta chain was identified in a study of T cell responses to AZD1222 COVID-19 vaccine (dated by TCRdb to the early 2020s). Looking at the study overall: AZD1222 recipients whose second dose came at about 4 weeks and those whose second dose came at about 12 weeks were combined into one group, since spike-specific TCR depth and breadth did not differ between the two schedules. A total of approximately 240 trial participants underwent TCR sequencing, of whom around 200 received two doses of AZD1222 and about 25 received two doses of the MenACWY control vaccine. Enrollment into the trials was organized by age into subgroups of 18-55, 56-69 and 70-plus years, and those subgroups contained 148, 28 and 57 TCR-sequenced participants, respectively. Beyond this particular receptor, the publication reports: Reportedly, close to half of the unique spike-specific TCRs recognized epitopes lying outside the regions that are mutated in the B.1.351 and B.1.1.7 variants. Most participants were white British and females outnumbered males, and the authors suggested that clonal diversity may have been underestimated. Because no day 14 peak-response samples were available, repertoires were characterized only after the peak T cell response. The 56-69-year group was small, and its depth increase did not reach significance, likely because of low power. After two AZD1222 doses, spike-specific TCR breadth and depth were significantly higher than at day 0 and than in MenACWY recipients. The whole spike protein was spanned by vaccine-associated CD4 TCRs, and dominant responses were seen in regions 160-218 and 743-854. Only five or six AZD1222 recipients were SARS-CoV-2 seropositive at baseline, limiting conclusions about previously exposed vaccinees.

This specimen's time point label, per the study, means: baseline before first vaccination. Vaccinee samples were obtained from the UK trials COV001 and COV002, which included a single-blind randomized controlled phase 2/3 trial of AZD1222 (ChAdOx1 nCoV-19) in healthy adults. For TCRbeta chain sequencing, PBMC samples were collected from trial participants at day 0 and at day 28 after the second dose. Turning to this clone: It lacks a known antigen. Base qualities were left out, and no much larger clone turns up one base away.

The cysteine opens and the phenylalanine closes a CDR3 of 15 amino acids. Just CDR3 DNA is preserved here, 45 bases in frame from base 1. The germline V gene (reference sequence) yields LNHDA for CDR1 and SQIVND for CDR2. The germline V and J ends show losses of 10 bases and 2 bases respectively, and no gene match explains 12 bases of the junction. The CDR3 regions of human TCRbeta chains were analyzed by immunosequencing. In the paper's pipeline: Repertoire TCRs were checked for matches against a reference library of SARS-CoV-2-specific TCRs that had been generated using the MIRA antigen-specificity platform. Breadth meant the fraction of unique TCRs that were SARS-CoV-2-associated, whereas depth meant the fraction of total T cells that were SARS-CoV-2-associated. Using the MIRA data, each spike-specific TCR was assigned both to the spike region to which the TCR was reactive and to a CD4 or CD8 class. Log10-transformed breadth and depth values were compared by one-way ANOVA with Sidak's multiple comparisons tests. Here the immuneACCESS table is served through TCRdb, limited to in-frame sequences with V and J called. Missing clones are a known gap in these copies; in checked studies unresolved V genes cover under half, and the rest lacks a known reason. V, J and clone size are those of that table, while D and trimming were read from the DNA. For this sample the table gives about 130,000 clones, of which 70% to 90% were detected only once. In total, the top ten clones hold roughly 12% of the sample.

The specimen comprised peripheral blood, sampled on day 0 of AZD1222 vaccination. This sequence uses TRBV19 and TRBJ2-7; the central 9 bases match TRBD1. The receptor was derived from an adult in good health. The CDR3 region has the sequence CATSLGQGRTYEQYF. In nucleotide form, the sequence is TGTGCCACCTCACTTGGACAGGGGAGAACCTACGAGCAGTACTTC.